Listed here are 21 T cell receptor beta chains from one sample, sequenced in a study of blood T cell repertoires in COVID-19 (dated by TCRdb to about 2020). The library was built by means of the immunoSEQ multiplex PCR assay. Held by TCRdb, this immuneACCESS table contains in-frame sequences only and omits some clones. Under half of the omission traces to an unresolved V gene where checked; the cause of the rest is unknown. This sample is represented by tens of thousands of clones; around nine tenths of them were singletons. The ten largest clonotypes hold approximately 15% of the sample. The specimen sequenced was peripheral blood. These receptor sequences come from a human donor in a cohort sampled during active COVID-19.

The rearrangement uses TRBV7-2 and TRBJ1-3; D not certain. The CDR3 covers 14 residues. Trimming pared 5 bases from V and 2 bases from J, leaving 10 bases between. The germline V gene encodes CDR1 SGHTA and CDR2 FQGNSA. The CDR3 loop is CASSLLVPGNTIYF. The CDR3 bases are TGTGCCAGCAGCCTTCTCGTCCCTGGAAACACCATATATTTT. The complete variable domain, with remaining parts taken from reference TRBV7-2 and TRBJ1-3, reads GAGVSQSPSNKVTEKGKDVELRCDPISGHTALYWYRQSLGQGLEFLIYFQGNSAPDKSGLPSDRFSAERTGGSVSTLTIQRTQQEDSAVYLCASSLLVPGNTIYFGEGSWLTVV.

This clone is a singleton in its sample. The chain recombines TRBV5-1 with TRBJ2-7, with D maybe TRBD2 (6 bases). The germline CDR1 and CDR2 sequences are SGHRS and YFSETQ. The V gene lost 4 bases and the J gene lost 1 base, with 12 bases spanning the gap. This CDR3 spans 14 amino acids. The CDR3 here is CASSQEEGSYEQYF. The CDR3 DNA reads as TGCGCCAGCAGCCAGGAGGAGGGTTCCTACGAGCAGTACTTC.

The chain recombines TRBV6-2 or TRBV6-3 with TRBJ2-3, with 9 bases identical to TRBD1. The CDR3 has 17 residues. Germline CDR1 is MNHEY and CDR2 is SVGEGT. J lost 0 bases, V lost 4 bases, and 8 bases had no gene match. CDR3: CASSSITGGISTDTQYF. The CDR3 coding sequence is TGTGCCAGCAGTTCGATTACAGGGGGCATCAGCACAGATACGCAGTATTTT.

CDR3 coding DNA: TGTGCCACCAGGGGGACAGTCTCTGGAAACACCATATATTTT. This translates into CATRGTVSGNTIYF. The chain employs TRBV27 and TRBJ1-3; 7 nucleotides match TRBD1. After removal of 10 bases from V and 0 bases from J, the junction contained 6 bases not matched to a gene. The CDR3 covers 14 residues. CDR1 is MNHEY and CDR2 is SMNVEV in the germline V gene (reference sequence).

The chain combines TRBV29-1 with TRBJ1-4; D gene uncertain. Germline V gene lookup returns CDR1 SQVTM and CDR2 ANQGSEA. The CDR3 totals 12 residues. Trimming left V 7 bases short and J 8 bases short, with 14 bases between. The CDR3 DNA reads as TGCAGCGCGGACCTACCCGGGGAAAAACTGTTTTTT. It is translated as CSADLPGEKLFF.

This chain links TRBV7-3 with TRBJ1-2, with D perhaps TRBD1 (5 bases). The germline CDR1 and CDR2 sequences are SGHTA and FQGTGA. The CDR3 covers 16 residues. The germline V and J ends were trimmed by 5 bases and 8 bases, with 24 bases remaining between them. The CDR3, as DNA: TGTGCCAGCAGCCCAAACGGTCCGGAGGGGTTGCGCGGCTACACCTTC. It translates to CASSPNGPEGLRGYTF. Filled out from reference TRBV7-3 and TRBJ1-2, the complete variable domain reads GAGVSQTPSNKVTEKGKYVELRCDPISGHTALYWYRQSLGQGPEFLIYFQGTGAADDSGLPNDRFFAVRPEGSVSTLKIQRTERGDSAVYLCASSPNGPEGLRGYTFGSGTRLTVV.

This clone was counted a few times. V gene TRBV5-4 combines with J gene TRBJ1-1; 7 nucleotides line up with TRBD1. V gave up 4 bases and J gave up 5 bases; unmatched junction bases: 14. The CDR3 is made up of 16 amino acids. Germline CDR1 and CDR2: SGHNT and YYREEE (reference sequence). CDR3 in amino acids: CASSLGSGTEVTEAFF. The CDR3, as DNA: TGTGCCAGCAGCCTGGGTTCCGGGACAGAGGTTACTGAAGCTTTCTTT.

This chain connects TRBV5-6 to TRBJ2-3; 11 positions match TRBD2. This CDR3 region has 16 residues. Germline V gives CDR1 SGHDT, CDR2 YYEEEE. Trimming removed 4 bases from V and 5 bases from J; junction bases left unmatched: 9. The CDR3 DNA reads TGTGCCAGCAGCAGACTAGCGGGGATTCGGGTAGATACGCAGTATTTT. Amino acids: CASSRLAGIRVDTQYF.

The chain links TRBV27 to TRBJ1-5; TRBD1 might be the D (6 bases). Germline loops: CDR1 MNHEY, CDR2 SMNVEV (reference sequence). This CDR3 is built from 13 residues. V lost 6 bases, J lost 4 bases, and 10 bases lay in between. The CDR3 DNA reads as TGTGCCAGCAGGGGACAAGAAAATCAGCCCCAGCATTTT. Translating gives CASRGQENQPQHF.

The J gene is TRBJ1-1, the V gene TRBV3-1 (or the pseudogene TRBV3-2), with TRBD1 identical over 8 bases. CDR3 length: 14 residues. Germline V gives CDR1 LGHDT, CDR2 YNNKEL (reference sequence). V shed 4 bases and J 6 bases; nucleotides not matched to a gene: 7. As DNA, the CDR3 is TGTGCCAGCAGCCTCGGGACAGGTACGTCTGAAGCTTTCTTT. Amino acid sequence: CASSLGTGTSEAFF.

The chain uses TRBV6-5 and TRBJ1-1; D remains unclear. V lost 0 bases to trimming and J lost 4 bases, with 12 bases between them. The CDR3 is made up of 15 amino acids. Germline V gene lookup returns CDR1 MNHEY and CDR2 SVGAGI. The CDR3 DNA follows: TGTGCCAGCAGTTACTCCGGGAGCGTGGGCACTGAAGCTTTCTTT. It encodes CASSYSGSVGTEAFF.

V gene TRBV6-2 or TRBV6-3 combines with J gene TRBJ2-5; a weak D match, TRBD2 (6 bases). Germline CDR1 and CDR2: MNHEY and SVGEGT. CDR3 size: 13 residues. Trimming cost V 4 bases and J 11 bases, with 17 bases left between them. Here the CDR3 DNA reads TGTGCCAGCAGTTTTGACCGCCCCGGGGGACAGTACTTC. Translation gives CASSFDRPGGQYF.

This chain joins TRBV2 and TRBJ1-4; 7 bases align to TRBD1. Losses at the gene ends were 8 bases for V and 8 bases for J; bases not matched to a gene: 5. CDR1 and CDR2 from the germline V gene are SNHLY and FYNNEI. This CDR3 has 12 residues. Here the CDR3 reads CASGTEGEKLFF. The CDR3 nucleotides are TGTGCCAGCGGGACAGAAGGAGAAAAACTGTTTTTT. Full variable domain (remainder filled in from reference TRBV2 and TRBJ1-4): EPEVTQTPSHQVTQMGQEVILRCVPISNHLYFYWYRQILGQKVEFLVSFYNNEISEKSEIFDDQFSVERPDGSNFTLKIRSTKLEDSAMYFCASGTEGEKLFFGSGTQLSVL.

This sequence joins TRBV6-2 or TRBV6-3 and TRBJ2-2; D gene uncertain. CDR1 and CDR2 from the germline V gene are MNHEY and SVGEGT. The CDR3 has 13 amino acids. Trimming cost V 4 bases and J 2 bases, with 5 bases left between them. The CDR3 loop is CASSLHNTGELFF. The CDR3 bases are TGTGCCAGCAGTTTACATAACACCGGGGAGCTGTTTTTT.

The CDR3 DNA follows: TGTGCCAGCAGCTTAGAACTGGGCGGGACTAGCGGGGGGGGGACCCAGTACTTC. Translation: CASSLELGGTSGGGTQYF. The V gene is TRBV11-2, the J gene TRBJ2-5, with TRBD2 matching 16 bases. CDR1 SGHAT and CDR2 FQNNGV come from the germline V gene. This CDR3 is 18 amino acids long. Trimming at V came to 0 bases and at J to 7 bases, leaving 8 bases not matched to a gene.

This clone was found a few times. The rearrangement joins TRBV30 to TRBJ1-6; the D gene is possibly TRBD1 (6 bases). V was pared by 5 bases and J by 10 bases, with 15 bases between. The germline gives CDR1 GTSNPN, CDR2 SVGIG (reference sequence). The CDR3 runs to 13 residues. The chain's CDR3 is CAWHQGIRSPLHF. The CDR3 DNA follows: TGTGCCTGGCATCAGGGGATCCGGTCACCCCTCCACTTT.

This chain connects TRBV4-1 to TRBJ1-2; D remains unclear. Between the trimmed V and J ends, which lost 0 bases and 3 bases, there was a span of 20 bases. The CDR3 covers 18 residues. Germline V gives CDR1 MGHRA, CDR2 YSYEKL. The CDR3 nucleotides read TGCGCCAGCAGCCAAGAAGAAATTAGACGGAGTGATTACTATGGCTACACCTTC. It is translated as CASSQEEIRRSDYYGYTF.

The V call is TRBV13, the J call TRBJ2-1; 15 bases fit TRBD2. Germline V gene sequence: CDR1 PRHDT, CDR2 FYEKMQ (reference sequence). The CDR3 sequence is 15 residues long. Trimming cost V 4 bases and J 9 bases; bases outside gene matches: 4. The CDR3 reads CASSWTSGGAVEQFF. CDR3 in DNA: TGTGCCAGCAGCTGGACTAGCGGGGGGGCGGTTGAGCAGTTCTTC.

The chain recombines TRBV7-2 with TRBJ2-2; D not resolved. CDR3 length: 15 amino acids. Germline V gives CDR1 SGHTA, CDR2 FQGNSA. Trimming pared 1 base from V and 6 bases from J, leaving 12 bases between. The CDR3 reads CASSLVRPPAGELFF. In nucleotides, the CDR3 is TGTGCCAGCAGCTTAGTGCGGCCCCCGGCCGGGGAGCTGTTTTTT. Complete variable domain (other parts from reference TRBV7-2 and TRBJ2-2): GAGVSQSPSNKVTEKGKDVELRCDPISGHTALYWYRQSLGQGLEFLIYFQGNSAPDKSGLPSDRFSAERTGGSVSTLTIQRTQQEDSAVYLCASSLVRPPAGELFFGEGSRLTVL.

CDR3 in amino acids: CASSQTGPGEQYF. In DNA, the CDR3 is TGCGCCAGCAGCCAAACAGGGCCTGGTGAGCAGTACTTC. The gene calls are TRBV4-3 and TRBJ2-7, with a weak D call TRBD1 (6 bases). The CDR3 runs to 13 residues. From germline, CDR1 is LGHNA and CDR2 YSLEER. The ends were cut back, 2 bases at V and 7 bases at J, with 12 bases in the middle.

The CDR3 nucleotides are TGTGCCAGCAGTCTGACAGGGGGAGAAAACACCATATATTTT. It encodes CASSLTGGENTIYF. The chain combines TRBV6-5 with TRBJ1-3, with 9 bases aligning to TRBD1. This CDR3 has 14 amino acids. CDR1 MNHEY and CDR2 SVGAGI come from the germline V gene. J lost 6 bases, V lost 5 bases, and 5 bases had no gene match.